These 19 T cell receptor beta chains originate from one sample sequenced in a study of siplizumab effects on memory and regulatory T cells (dated by TCRdb to 2018 to 2020). Receptor libraries were prepared by the immunoSEQ multiplex PCR assay. Drawn from immuneACCESS, this table holds only the in-frame rearrangements with V and J called that TCRdb kept. Clones are partly lost; checked studies trace under half to an unresolved V gene and leave the rest unexplained. This sample gives some 65,000 clones in total; approximately 89% of them show up just once. The top ten constitute over 1.5% of the sample. Material for sequencing was Tregs sorted from blood. The receptors come from a human donor in good health.

The rearrangement links TRBV7-3 to TRBJ2-1, with 7 bases aligning to TRBD2. The CDR3 is 15 amino acids. After removal of 4 bases from V and 6 bases from J, the junction contained 9 bases not matched to a gene. Germline values: CDR1 SGHTA, CDR2 FQGTGA. CDR3 region: CASSSSGPLGNEQFF. CDR3 DNA: TGTGCCAGCAGCTCTAGCGGACCCCTAGGCAATGAGCAGTTCTTC.

This sequence joins TRBV7-9 and TRBJ2-2; D is possibly TRBD1 (5 bases). The CDR3 spans 14 residues. Germline CDR1 and CDR2: SEHNR and FQNEAQ (reference sequence). Deletions cut 3 bases from V and 4 bases from J, with 9 bases between. The CDR3 nucleotides read TGTGCCAGCAGCTTTTTCAGGGTCACCGGGGAGCTGTTTTTT. Its protein is CASSFFRVTGELFF.

The chain employs TRBV10-2 and TRBJ2-2; D might be TRBD1 (6 bases). The CDR3 length is 16 residues. Trimming removed 3 bases from V and 4 bases from J, with 15 bases in between. Germline CDR1 and CDR2: WSHSY and SAAADI. CDR3 DNA: TGCGCCAGCAGTGACCTCAAGACAGGCATCACCGGGGAGCTGTTTTTT. Protein: CASSDLKTGITGELFF.

The V call is TRBV5-8, the J call TRBJ1-2, with D maybe TRBD1 (6 bases). The CDR3 is made up of 14 amino acids. Per the germline V gene, CDR1 is SGHTS and CDR2 is YDEGEE. The ends were cut back, 2 bases at V and 4 bases at J, with 12 bases in the middle. The CDR3 DNA reads TGTGCCAGCAGCTTCGAGGGGGAGGTCTATGGCTACACCTTC. It translates to CASSFEGEVYGYTF. The full variable domain, completed using reference TRBV5-8 and TRBJ1-2, is EAGVTQSPTHLIKTRGQQATLRCSPISGHTSVYWYQQALGLGLQFLLWYDEGEERNRGNFPPRFSGRQFPNYSSELNVNALELEDSALYLCASSFEGEVYGYTFGSGTRLTVV.

The V gene is TRBV6-5, the J gene TRBJ1-6; 7 positions agree with TRBD1. Looked up from germline, CDR1 is MNHEY and CDR2 is SVGAGI. The CDR3 covers 14 residues. Trimming removed 5 bases from V and 9 bases from J; junction bases left unmatched: 7. DNA for the CDR3: TGTGCCAGCAGTCTACGACAGGGCCGTTCACCCCTCCACTTT. It encodes CASSLRQGRSPLHF.

This chain uses TRBV7-2 with TRBJ2-7; possibly TRBD2 for D (6 bases). This CDR3 comprises 14 residues. Per germline, CDR1 SGHTA and CDR2 FQGNSA. Trimming took 1 base from V and 7 from J, leaving 14 bases between them. CDR3 sequence (DNA): TGTGCCAGCAGCTTAGGCGGTTCGACTAGGGAGCAGTACTTC. It codes for CASSLGGSTREQYF.

This clone was detected once. The V gene is TRBV5-5, the J gene TRBJ1-2; 7 bases align to TRBD1. The J segment lost 4 bases and the V segment lost 1 base, leaving 7 bases of the junction unmatched. The CDR3 sequence is 15 residues long. The germline V gene encodes CDR1 SGHKS and CDR2 YYEKEE (reference sequence). The CDR3: CASSLFAGGVYGYTF. CDR3 nucleotide sequence: TGTGCCAGCAGCTTGTTTGCAGGGGGGGTCTATGGCTACACCTTC.

The chain uses TRBV7-2 and TRBJ1-1; 7 nucleotides align to TRBD1. The CDR3 is 16 amino acids. CDR1 and CDR2 from the germline V gene are SGHTA and FQGNSA. V lost 5 bases and J lost 1; bases outside the gene matches: 10. CDR3 amino acids: CASSRTRDSANTEAFF. DNA of the CDR3: TGTGCCAGCAGCCGAACGAGGGACAGTGCGAACACTGAAGCTTTCTTT.

This clone was found a few times. The CDR3 sequence is CASSLGTFLGHGYTF. The CDR3 nucleotides are TGTGCCAGCAGCTTAGGCACGTTCCTGGGCCATGGCTACACCTTC. This chain joins TRBV7-9 and TRBJ1-2; no reliable D call. This CDR3 is 15 amino acids long. V was shortened by 1 base and J by 6 bases, with 15 bases between the two germline ends. Per the germline V gene, CDR1 is SEHNR and CDR2 is FQNEAQ (reference sequence). Supplemented by reference TRBV7-9 and TRBJ1-2, the full variable domain reads DTGVSQNPRHKITKRGQNVTFRCDPISEHNRLYWYRQTLGQGPEFLTYFQNEAQLEKSRLLSDRFSAERPKGSFSTLEIQRTEQGDSAMYLCASSLGTFLGHGYTFGSGTRLTVV.

V gene TRBV10-3 combines with J gene TRBJ2-3; the match to TRBD2 covers 14 bases. Germline trimming cut 3 bases from V and 3 bases from J; bases unmatched to any gene: 8. Germline CDR1 and CDR2: ENHRY and SYGVKD. The CDR3 loop spans 18 amino acids. The CDR3 DNA reads as TGTGCCATCAGTGAACCCCCGGGACTAGCGGGAGAAACAGATACGCAGTATTTT. This gives the protein CAISEPPGLAGETDTQYF.

This chain connects TRBV5-1 to TRBJ2-2; 9 bases map to TRBD2. This CDR3 region has 21 residues. The V gene's germline CDR1 is SGHRS and CDR2 YFSETQ. V lost 4 bases to trimming and J lost 6 bases; unmatched junction nucleotides: 25. The DNA of the CDR3 is TGCGCCAGCAGCAAAAACGCAATTACCGGGATTGGTGCGGGAGGGGCCGGGGAGCTGTTTTTT. Amino acids: CASSKNAITGIGAGGAGELFF.

The chain has TRBV18 and TRBJ1-1; perhaps TRBD1 as D (6 bases). The CDR3 runs 14 residues. V shed 4 bases and J shed 4 bases, with 13 bases lying between them. Germline CDR1 is KGHSH and CDR2 is LQKENI. CDR3 sequence (DNA): TGTGCCAGCTCACTCGGTCGAGGGGGCACTGAAGCTTTCTTT. This sequence encodes CASSLGRGGTEAFF.

This clone appeared a single time. One end of the junction is discordant with germline, which a read error may explain. V gene TRBV7-7 combines with J gene TRBJ2-7; D is uncertain. Per germline, CDR1 SSHAT and CDR2 FNYEAQ (reference sequence). This CDR3 region has 13 residues. The CDR3, as DNA: TGTGCTAGCAGCACAACAAAGGGCTACGAGCAGTACTTC. Its translation is CASSTTKGYEQYF.

The chain uses TRBV2 and TRBJ2-3; D ambiguous. Germline V gene lookup returns CDR1 SNHLY and CDR2 FYNNEI. This CDR3 contains 15 residues. The V end was cut by 3 bases, the J end by 3 bases, with 13 bases between. The CDR3 loop is CASSDPYTGTDTQYF. The CDR3 DNA reads TGTGCCAGCAGTGACCCTTATACCGGGACAGATACGCAGTATTTT.

The J gene is TRBJ2-1, the V gene TRBV19; a possible D gene is TRBD2 (5 bases). CDR1 is LNHDA, CDR2 SQIVND, per germline (reference sequence). The V end was cut by 8 bases, the J end by 4 bases, with 9 bases between. This CDR3 is 12 amino acids long. CDR3 in DNA: TGTGCCAGTGGAACGGGGTACAATGAGCAGTTCTTC. Amino acid sequence: CASGTGYNEQFF.

This clone was picked up one time. The genes are TRBV30 and TRBJ2-1; the match to TRBD2 covers 9 bases. Trimming cost V 3 bases and J 4 bases; bases outside gene matches: 7. This CDR3 spans 15 amino acids. Germline loops: CDR1 GTSNPN, CDR2 SVGIG (reference sequence). The CDR3 reads CAWREAGGGYNEQFF. The DNA of the CDR3 is TGTGCCTGGAGGGAAGCGGGAGGAGGGTACAATGAGCAGTTCTTC.

CDR3 coding DNA: TGTGCCAGCAGTTCCTTTGGCCGGGATGAGCAGTTCTTC. Its protein is CASSSFGRDEQFF. The rearrangement uses TRBV6-5 and TRBJ2-1; D remains ambiguous. Between the trimmed V and J ends, which lost 4 bases and 8 bases, there was a span of 12 bases. Germline values: CDR1 MNHEY, CDR2 SVGAGI. The CDR3 sequence is 13 residues long.

This chain uses TRBV9 with TRBJ2-1; D tentatively reads TRBD1 or TRBD2 (5 bases each). This CDR3 spans 17 amino acids. Germline V gene lookup returns CDR1 SGDLS and CDR2 YYNGEE. V was shortened by 3 bases and J by 4 bases, with 20 bases between the two germline ends. CDR3 nucleotide sequence: TGTGCCAGCAGCGGGGGTCGGGGCCTACTCGCTTACAATGAGCAGTTCTTC. Amino acids: CASSGGRGLLAYNEQFF.

The V call is TRBV5-1, the J call TRBJ1-1; 9 bases agree with TRBD1. CDR1 is SGHRS, CDR2 YFSETQ, per germline. The CDR3 contains 15 residues. The trim removed 0 bases at V and 3 bases at J, leaving 3 bases unmatched. DNA of the CDR3: TGCGCCAGCAGCTTGGGGGACAGGGTTGACACTGAAGCTTTCTTT. It specifies CASSLGDRVDTEAFF.